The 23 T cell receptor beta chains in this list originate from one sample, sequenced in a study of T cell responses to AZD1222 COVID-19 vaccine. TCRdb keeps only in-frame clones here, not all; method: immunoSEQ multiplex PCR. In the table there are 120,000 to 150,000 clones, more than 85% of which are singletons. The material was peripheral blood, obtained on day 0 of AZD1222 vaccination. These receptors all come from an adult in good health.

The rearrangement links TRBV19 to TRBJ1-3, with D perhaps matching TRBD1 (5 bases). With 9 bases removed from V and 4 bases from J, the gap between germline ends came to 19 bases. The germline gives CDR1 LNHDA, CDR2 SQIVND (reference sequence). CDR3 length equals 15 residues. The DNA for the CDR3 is TGTGCCAGCTCCGCCCGGGCCGAGGGGGGAAACACCATATATTTT. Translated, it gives CASSARAEGGNTIYF.

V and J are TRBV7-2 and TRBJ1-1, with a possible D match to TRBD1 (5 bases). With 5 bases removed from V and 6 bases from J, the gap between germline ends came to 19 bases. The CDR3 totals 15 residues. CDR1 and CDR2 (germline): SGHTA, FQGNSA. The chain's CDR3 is CASSTRVPLGPEAFF. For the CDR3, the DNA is TGTGCCAGCAGCACCAGGGTTCCCCTGGGACCTGAAGCTTTCTTT.

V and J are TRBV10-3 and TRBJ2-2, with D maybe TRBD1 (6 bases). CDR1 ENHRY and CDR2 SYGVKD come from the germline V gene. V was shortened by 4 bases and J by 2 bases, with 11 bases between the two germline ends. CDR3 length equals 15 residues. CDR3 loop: CAISAGTLNTGELFF. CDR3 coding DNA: TGTGCCATCAGTGCCGGGACACTCAACACCGGGGAGCTGTTTTTT.

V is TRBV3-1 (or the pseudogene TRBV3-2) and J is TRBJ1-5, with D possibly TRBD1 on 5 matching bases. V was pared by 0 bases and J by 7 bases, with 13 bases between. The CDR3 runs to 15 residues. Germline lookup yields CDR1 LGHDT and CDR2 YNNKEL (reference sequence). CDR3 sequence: CASSQDRGLGQPQHF. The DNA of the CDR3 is TGTGCCAGCAGCCAAGATCGGGGCCTAGGGCAGCCCCAGCATTTT.

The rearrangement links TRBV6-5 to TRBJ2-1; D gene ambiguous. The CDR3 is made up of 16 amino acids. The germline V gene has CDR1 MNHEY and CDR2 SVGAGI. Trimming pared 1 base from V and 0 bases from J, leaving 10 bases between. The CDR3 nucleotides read TGTGCCAGCAGTTACTGCGAACTGAGCTCCTACAATGAGCAGTTCTTC. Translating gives CASSYCELSSYNEQFF.

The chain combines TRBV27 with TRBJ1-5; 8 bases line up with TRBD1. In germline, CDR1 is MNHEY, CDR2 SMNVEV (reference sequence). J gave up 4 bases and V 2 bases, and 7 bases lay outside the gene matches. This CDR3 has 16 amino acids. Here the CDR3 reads CASSLLRDRPNQPQHF. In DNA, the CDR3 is TGTGCCAGCAGTTTACTTAGGGACAGGCCGAATCAGCCCCAGCATTTT.

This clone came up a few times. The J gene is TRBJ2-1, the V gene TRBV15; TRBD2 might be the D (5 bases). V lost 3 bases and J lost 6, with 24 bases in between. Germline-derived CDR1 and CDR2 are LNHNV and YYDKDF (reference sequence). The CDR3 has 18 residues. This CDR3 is CATSSPLGRLLGGNEQFF. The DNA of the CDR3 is TGTGCCACCAGCAGCCCCCTCGGGCGACTTCTAGGAGGCAATGAGCAGTTCTTC.

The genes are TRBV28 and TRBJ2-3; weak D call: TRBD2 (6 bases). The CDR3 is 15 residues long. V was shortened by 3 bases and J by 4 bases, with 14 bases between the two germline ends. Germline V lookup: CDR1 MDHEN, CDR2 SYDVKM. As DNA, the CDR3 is TGTGCCAGCAGTTTTTTAGATTCGGGGGCAGATACGCAGTATTTT. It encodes CASSFLDSGADTQYF.

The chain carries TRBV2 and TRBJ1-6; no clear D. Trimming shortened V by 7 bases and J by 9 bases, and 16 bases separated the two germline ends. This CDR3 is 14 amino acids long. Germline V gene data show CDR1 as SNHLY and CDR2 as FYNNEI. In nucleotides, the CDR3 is TGTGCCAGCACGTTTAGCAGAAGCGGTTCACCCCTCCACTTT. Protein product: CASTFSRSGSPLHF.

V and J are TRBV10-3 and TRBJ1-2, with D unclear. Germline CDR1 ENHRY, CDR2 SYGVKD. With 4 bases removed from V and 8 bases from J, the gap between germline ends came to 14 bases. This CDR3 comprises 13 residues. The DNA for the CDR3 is TGTGCCATCAGTGCGGATCCGGCTAGGGGCTACACCTTC. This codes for CAISADPARGYTF.

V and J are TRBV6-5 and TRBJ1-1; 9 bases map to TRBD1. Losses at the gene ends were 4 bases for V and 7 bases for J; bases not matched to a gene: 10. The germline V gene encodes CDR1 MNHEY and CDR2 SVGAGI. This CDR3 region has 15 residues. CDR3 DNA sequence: TGTGCCAGCAGTTCCCAGGACAGGGGCGGCGATGAAGCTTTCTTT. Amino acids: CASSSQDRGGDEAFF.

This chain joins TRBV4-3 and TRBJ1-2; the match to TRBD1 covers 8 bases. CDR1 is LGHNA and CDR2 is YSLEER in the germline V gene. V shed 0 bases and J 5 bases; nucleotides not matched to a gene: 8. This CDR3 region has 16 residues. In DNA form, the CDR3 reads TGCGCCAGCAGCCAAGATGGGGGAGGACAGGGATATGGCTACACCTTC. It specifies CASSQDGGGQGYGYTF.

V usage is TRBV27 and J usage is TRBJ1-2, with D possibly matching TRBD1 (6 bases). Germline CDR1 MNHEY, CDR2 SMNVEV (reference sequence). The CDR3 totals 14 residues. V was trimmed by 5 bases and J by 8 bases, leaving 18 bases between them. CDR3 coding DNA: TGTGCCAGCAGTAGACCGGGGACACTGGCGGGCTACACCTTC. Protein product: CASSRPGTLAGYTF.

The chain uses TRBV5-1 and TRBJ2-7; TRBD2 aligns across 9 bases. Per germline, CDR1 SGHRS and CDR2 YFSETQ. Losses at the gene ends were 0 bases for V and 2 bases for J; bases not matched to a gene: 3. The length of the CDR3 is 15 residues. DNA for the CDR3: TGCGCCAGCAGCTTGGGACTAGCGGAGCCCTACGAGCAGTACTTC. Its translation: CASSLGLAEPYEQYF.

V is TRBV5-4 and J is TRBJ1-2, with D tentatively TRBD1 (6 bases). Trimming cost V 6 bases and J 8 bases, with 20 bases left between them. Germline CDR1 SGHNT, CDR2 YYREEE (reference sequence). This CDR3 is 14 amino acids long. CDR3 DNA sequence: TGTGCCAGCAATCATCGCGAGGGGGGGCACGGCTACACCTTC. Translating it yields CASNHREGGHGYTF.

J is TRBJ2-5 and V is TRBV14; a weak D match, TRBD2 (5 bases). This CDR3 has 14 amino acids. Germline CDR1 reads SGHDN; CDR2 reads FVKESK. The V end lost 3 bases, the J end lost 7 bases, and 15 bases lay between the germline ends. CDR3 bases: TGTGCCAGCAGCCAGAGTCTAGCTATCACGACCCAGTACTTC. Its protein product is CASSQSLAITTQYF.

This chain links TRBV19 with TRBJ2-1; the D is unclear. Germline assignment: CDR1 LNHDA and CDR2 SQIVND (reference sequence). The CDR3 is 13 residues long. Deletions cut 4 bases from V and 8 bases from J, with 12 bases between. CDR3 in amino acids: CASSNPDLDEQFF. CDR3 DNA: TGTGCCAGTAGTAATCCCGACCTTGATGAGCAGTTCTTC.

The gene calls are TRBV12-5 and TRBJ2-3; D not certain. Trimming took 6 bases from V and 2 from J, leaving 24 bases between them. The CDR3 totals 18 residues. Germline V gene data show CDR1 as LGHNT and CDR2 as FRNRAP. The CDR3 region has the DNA TGTGCTAGTGGCCCAGCAGAAAAATCGGACGCGATCACAGATACGCAGTATTTT. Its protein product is CASGPAEKSDAITDTQYF.

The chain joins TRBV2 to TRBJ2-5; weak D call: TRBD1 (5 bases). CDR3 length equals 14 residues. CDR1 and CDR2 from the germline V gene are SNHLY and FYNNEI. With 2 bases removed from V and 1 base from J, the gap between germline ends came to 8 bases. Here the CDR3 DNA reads TGTGCCAGCAGTGAACAGGGTAGCCAAGAGACCCAGTACTTC. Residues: CASSEQGSQETQYF.

CDR3 amino acids: CAWSGLQGWQRDTQYF. As DNA, the CDR3 is TGTGCCTGGAGTGGCCTACAGGGCTGGCAAAGGGATACGCAGTATTTT. V is TRBV30 and J is TRBJ2-3, with D maybe TRBD1 (6 bases). V was trimmed by 1 base and J by 6 bases, leaving 20 bases between them. This CDR3 has 16 amino acids. Germline values: CDR1 GTSNPN, CDR2 SVGIG (reference sequence).

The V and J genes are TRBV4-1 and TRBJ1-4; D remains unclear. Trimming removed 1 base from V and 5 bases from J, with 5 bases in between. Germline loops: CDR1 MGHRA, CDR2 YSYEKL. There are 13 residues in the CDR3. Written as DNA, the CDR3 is TGCGCCAGCAGCCAAGTGGAAAATGAAAAACTGTTTTTT. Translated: CASSQVENEKLFF.

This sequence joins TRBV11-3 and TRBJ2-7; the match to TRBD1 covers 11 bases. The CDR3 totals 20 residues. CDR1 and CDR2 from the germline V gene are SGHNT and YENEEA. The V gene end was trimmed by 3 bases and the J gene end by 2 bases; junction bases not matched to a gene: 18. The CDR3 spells CASSLDSGTGGVAGAYEQYF. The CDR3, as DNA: TGTGCCAGCAGCTTGGACTCCGGGACAGGGGGAGTAGCGGGGGCCTACGAGCAGTACTTC.

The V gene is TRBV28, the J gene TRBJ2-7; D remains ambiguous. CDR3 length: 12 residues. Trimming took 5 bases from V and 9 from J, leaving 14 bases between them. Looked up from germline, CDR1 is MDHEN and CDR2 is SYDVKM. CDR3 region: CASSISIRSQYF. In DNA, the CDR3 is TGTGCCAGCAGTATTTCCATTAGGTCGCAGTACTTC. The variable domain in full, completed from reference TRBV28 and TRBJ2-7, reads DVKVTQSSRYLVKRTGEKVFLECVQDMDHENMFWYRQDPGLGLRLIYFSYDVKMKEKGDIPEGYSVSREKKERFSLILESASTNQTSMYLCASSISIRSQYFGPGTRLTVT.